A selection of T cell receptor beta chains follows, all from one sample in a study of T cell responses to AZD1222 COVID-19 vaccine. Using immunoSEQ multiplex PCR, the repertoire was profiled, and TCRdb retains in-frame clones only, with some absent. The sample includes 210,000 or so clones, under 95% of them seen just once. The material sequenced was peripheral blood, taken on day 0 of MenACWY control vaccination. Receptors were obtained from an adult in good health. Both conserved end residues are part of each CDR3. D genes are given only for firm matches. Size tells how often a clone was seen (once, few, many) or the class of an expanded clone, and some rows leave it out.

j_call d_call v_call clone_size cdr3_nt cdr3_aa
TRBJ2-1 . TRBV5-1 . TGCGCCAGCAGCTTGGTTGCGGACTCCTACAATGAGCAGTTCTTC CASSLVADSYNEQFF
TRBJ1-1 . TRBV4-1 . TGCGCCAGCAGCCGGGTCACAGGAAACACTGAAGCTTTCTTT CASSRVTGNTEAFF
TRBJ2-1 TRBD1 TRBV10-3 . TGTGCCATCAGTGAGTCCACCGGGACAGGGGACAATGAGCAGTTCTTC CAISESTGTGDNEQFF
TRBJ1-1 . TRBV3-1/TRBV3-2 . TGTGCCAGCAGCCAAGCCGGGGGGTCCACTGAAGCTTTCTTT CASSQAGGSTEAFF
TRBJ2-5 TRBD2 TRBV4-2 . TGTGCCAGCAGCCAAGAAGGGGTAGCGGGGGGGGAGACCCAGTACTTC CASSQEGVAGGETQYF
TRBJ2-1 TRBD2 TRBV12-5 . TGTGCTAGTGGCTCGGGGTTAGCGGGGGGTAGTAATGAGCAGTTCTTC CASGSGLAGGSNEQFF
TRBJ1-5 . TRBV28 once TGTGCCAGCAGCCTAGGGACATGGGGCGTGAATCAGCCCCAGCATTTT CASSLGTWGVNQPQHF
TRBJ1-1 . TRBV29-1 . TGCAGCGTTTCTATTCCCCGGGACACTGAAGCTTTCTTT CSVSIPRDTEAFF
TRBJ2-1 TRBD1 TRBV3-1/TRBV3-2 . TGTGCCAGCAGCCACGACAGGGGATCCTACAATGAGCAGTTCTTC CASSHDRGSYNEQFF
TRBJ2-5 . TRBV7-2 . TGTGCCAGCAGCGGGGGGGCCGGTGAGACCCAGTACTTC CASSGGAGETQYF
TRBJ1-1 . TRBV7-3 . TGTGCCAGCAGCTCCTTTCGGAGCTCTGAAGCTTTCTTT CASSSFRSSEAFF